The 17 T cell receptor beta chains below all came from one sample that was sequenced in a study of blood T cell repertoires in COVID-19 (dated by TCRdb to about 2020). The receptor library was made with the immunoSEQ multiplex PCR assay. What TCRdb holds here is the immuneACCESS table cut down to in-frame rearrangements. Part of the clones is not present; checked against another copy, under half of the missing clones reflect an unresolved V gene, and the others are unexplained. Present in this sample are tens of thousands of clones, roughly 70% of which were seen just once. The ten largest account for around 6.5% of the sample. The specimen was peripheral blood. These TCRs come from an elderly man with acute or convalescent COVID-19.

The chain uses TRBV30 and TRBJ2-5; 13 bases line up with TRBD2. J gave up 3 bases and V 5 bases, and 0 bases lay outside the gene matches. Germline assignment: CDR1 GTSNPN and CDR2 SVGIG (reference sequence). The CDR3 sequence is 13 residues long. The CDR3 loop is CAWGLAGEETQYF. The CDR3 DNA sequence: TGTGCCTGGGGACTAGCGGGGGAAGAGACCCAGTACTTC.

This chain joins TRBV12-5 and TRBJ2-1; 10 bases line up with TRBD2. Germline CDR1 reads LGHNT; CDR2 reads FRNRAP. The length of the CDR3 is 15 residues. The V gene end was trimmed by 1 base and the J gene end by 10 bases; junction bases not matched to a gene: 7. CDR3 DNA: TGTGCTAGTGGTTTGGCGTTGCTAGCGGGAGAAGAGCAGTTCTTC. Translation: CASGLALLAGEEQFF.

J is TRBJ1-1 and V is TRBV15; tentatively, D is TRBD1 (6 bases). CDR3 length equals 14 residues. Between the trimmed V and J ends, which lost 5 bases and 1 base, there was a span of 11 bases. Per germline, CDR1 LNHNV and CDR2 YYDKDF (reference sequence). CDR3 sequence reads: CATSLMGQNTEAFF. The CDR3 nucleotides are TGTGCCACCAGCCTAATGGGACAGAACACTGAAGCTTTCTTT.

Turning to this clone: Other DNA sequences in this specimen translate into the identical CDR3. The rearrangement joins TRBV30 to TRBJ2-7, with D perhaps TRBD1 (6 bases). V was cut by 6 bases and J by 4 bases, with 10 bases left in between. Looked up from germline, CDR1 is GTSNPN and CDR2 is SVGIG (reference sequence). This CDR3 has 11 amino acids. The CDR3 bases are TGTGCCTGCACTCAGGGGTACGAGCAGTACTTC. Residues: CACTQGYEQYF.

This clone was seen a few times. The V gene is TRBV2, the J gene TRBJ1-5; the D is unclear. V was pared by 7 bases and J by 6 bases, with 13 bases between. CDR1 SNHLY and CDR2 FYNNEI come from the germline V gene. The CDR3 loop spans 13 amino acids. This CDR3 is CASMGIGGQPQHF. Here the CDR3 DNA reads TGTGCCAGCATGGGGATAGGAGGTCAGCCCCAGCATTTT.

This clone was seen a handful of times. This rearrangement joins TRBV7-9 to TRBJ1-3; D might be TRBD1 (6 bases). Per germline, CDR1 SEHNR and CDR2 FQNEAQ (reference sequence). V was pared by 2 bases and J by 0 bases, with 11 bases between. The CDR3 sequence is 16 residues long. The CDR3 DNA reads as TGTGCCAGCAGCTTAATGACAGGCAGCTCTGGAAACACCATATATTTT. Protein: CASSLMTGSSGNTIYF.

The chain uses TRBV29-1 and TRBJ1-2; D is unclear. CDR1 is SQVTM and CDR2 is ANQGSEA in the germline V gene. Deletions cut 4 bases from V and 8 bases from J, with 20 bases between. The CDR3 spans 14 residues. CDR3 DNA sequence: TGCAGCGTTGCCGGCGGGCTATCGATGGAGGGCTACACCTTC. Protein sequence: CSVAGGLSMEGYTF.

For the CDR3, the DNA is TGCGCCAGCAGCTTGAGGCGGGAGGAGCAGTTCTTC. Its translation is CASSLRREEQFF. The V gene is TRBV5-1, the J gene TRBJ2-1; 7 positions match TRBD2. Germline V gives CDR1 SGHRS, CDR2 YFSETQ. Trimming removed 1 base from V and 10 bases from J; junction bases left unmatched: 2. This CDR3 spans 12 amino acids.

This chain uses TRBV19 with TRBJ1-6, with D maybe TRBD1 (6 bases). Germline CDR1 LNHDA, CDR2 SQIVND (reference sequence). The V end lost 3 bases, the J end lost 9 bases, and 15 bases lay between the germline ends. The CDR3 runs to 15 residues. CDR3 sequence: CASSIGRKGGSPLHF. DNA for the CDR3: TGTGCCAGTAGTATCGGGCGCAAAGGGGGTTCACCCCTCCACTTT. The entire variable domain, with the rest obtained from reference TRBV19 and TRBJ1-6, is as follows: DGGITQSPKYLFRKEGQNVTLSCEQNLNHDAMYWYRQDPGQGLRLIYYSQIVNDFQKGDIAEGYSVSREKKESFPLTVTSAQKNPTAFYLCASSIGRKGGSPLHFGNGTRLTVT.

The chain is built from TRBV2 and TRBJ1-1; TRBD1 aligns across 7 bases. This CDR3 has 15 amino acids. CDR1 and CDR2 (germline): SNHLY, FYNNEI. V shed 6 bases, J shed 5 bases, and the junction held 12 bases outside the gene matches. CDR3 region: CASRKRQGTGTEAFF. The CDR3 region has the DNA TGTGCCAGCAGAAAACGACAGGGTACGGGGACTGAAGCTTTCTTT.

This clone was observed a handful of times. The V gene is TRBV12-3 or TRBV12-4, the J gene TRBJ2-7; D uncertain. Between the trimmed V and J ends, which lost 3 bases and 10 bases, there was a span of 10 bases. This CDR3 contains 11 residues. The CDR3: CASSLTSSQYF. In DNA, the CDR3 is TGTGCCAGCAGTTTGACATCCTCCCAGTACTTC.

The CDR3 here is CASSEQPGSPGGYTF. The CDR3 coding sequence is TGTGCCAGCAGTGAACAGCCAGGGTCCCCCGGTGGCTACACCTTC. The rearrangement uses TRBV2 and TRBJ1-2, with D maybe TRBD1 (5 bases). CDR1 and CDR2 (germline): SNHLY, FYNNEI. The CDR3 totals 15 residues. Trimming took 2 bases from V and 7 from J, leaving 17 bases between them.

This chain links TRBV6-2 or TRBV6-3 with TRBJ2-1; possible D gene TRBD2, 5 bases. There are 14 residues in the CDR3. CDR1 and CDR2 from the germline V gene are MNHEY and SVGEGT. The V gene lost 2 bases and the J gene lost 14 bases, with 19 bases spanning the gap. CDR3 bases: TGTGCCAGCAGTTACAGCGGTCTTAATAGGCTAGAGTTCTTC. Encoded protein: CASSYSGLNRLEFF.

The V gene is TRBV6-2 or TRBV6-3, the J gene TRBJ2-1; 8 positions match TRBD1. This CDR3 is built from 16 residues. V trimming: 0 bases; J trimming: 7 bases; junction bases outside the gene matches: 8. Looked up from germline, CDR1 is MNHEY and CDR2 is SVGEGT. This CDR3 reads CASSYSRGQGANEQFF. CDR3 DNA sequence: TGTGCCAGCAGTTACTCGAGAGGACAGGGAGCAAATGAGCAGTTCTTC.

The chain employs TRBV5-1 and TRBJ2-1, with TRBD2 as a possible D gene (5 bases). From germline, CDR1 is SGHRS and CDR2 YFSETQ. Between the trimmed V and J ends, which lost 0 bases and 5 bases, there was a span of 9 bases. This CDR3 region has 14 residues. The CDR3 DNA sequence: TGCGCCAGCAGCTTGGCCGGAGGCCACAATGAGCAGTTCTTC. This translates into CASSLAGGHNEQFF. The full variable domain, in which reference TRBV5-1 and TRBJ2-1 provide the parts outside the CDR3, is KAGVTQTPRYLIKTRGQQVTLSCSPISGHRSVSWYQQTPGQGLQFLFEYFSETQRNKGNFPGRFSGRQFSNSRSEMNVSTLELGDSALYLCASSLAGGHNEQFFGPGTRLTVL.

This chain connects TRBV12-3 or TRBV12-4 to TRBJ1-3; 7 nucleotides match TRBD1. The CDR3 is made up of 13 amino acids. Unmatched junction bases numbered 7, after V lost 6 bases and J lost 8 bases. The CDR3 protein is CASSPGGEDTIYF. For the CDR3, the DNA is TGTGCCAGCAGCCCAGGGGGTGAAGACACCATATATTTT.

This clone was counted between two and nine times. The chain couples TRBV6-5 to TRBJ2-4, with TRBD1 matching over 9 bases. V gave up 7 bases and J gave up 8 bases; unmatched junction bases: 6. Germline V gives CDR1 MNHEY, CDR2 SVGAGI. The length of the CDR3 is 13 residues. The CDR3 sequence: CASTSGQGYIQYF. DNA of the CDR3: TGTGCCAGCACTTCAGGACAGGGGTACATTCAGTACTTC.